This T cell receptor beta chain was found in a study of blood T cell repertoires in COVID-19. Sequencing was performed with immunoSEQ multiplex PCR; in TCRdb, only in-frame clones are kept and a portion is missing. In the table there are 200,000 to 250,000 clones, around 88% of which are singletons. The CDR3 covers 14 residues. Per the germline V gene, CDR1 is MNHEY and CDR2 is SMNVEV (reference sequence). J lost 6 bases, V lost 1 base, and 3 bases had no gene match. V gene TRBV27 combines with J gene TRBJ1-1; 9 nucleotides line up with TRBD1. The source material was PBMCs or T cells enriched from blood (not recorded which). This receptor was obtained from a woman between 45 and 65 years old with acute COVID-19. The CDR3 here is CASSLLDRGSEAFF. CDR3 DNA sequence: TGTGCCAGCAGTTTATTAGACAGGGGGTCTGAAGCTTTCTTT.